A single sample is the source of the 23 T cell receptor beta chains below, sequenced in a study of blood T cell repertoires in COVID-19. Clones were read by immunoSEQ multiplex PCR, and TCRdb kept only the in-frame ones, dropping some. Of approximately 90,000 clones detected, 65% to 85% appear once; the ten largest clones hold roughly a third. Specimen: peripheral blood. These TCRs come from a woman of 80 years or more with active or convalescent COVID-19.

The V and J genes are TRBV9 and TRBJ2-5; 11 nucleotides agree with TRBD2. J was trimmed by 3 bases and V by 0 bases; bases with no gene match: 4. Germline CDR1 is SGDLS and CDR2 is YYNGEE. This CDR3 is built from 16 residues. In nucleotides, the CDR3 is TGTGCCAGCAGCGTAGACGGGACTAGCGGCGAAGAGACCCAGTACTTC. Amino acid sequence: CASSVDGTSGEETQYF.

This clone was seen a few times. The J gene is TRBJ1-6, the V gene TRBV9; unclear D gene. The CDR3 is 12 residues long. Germline V gene sequence: CDR1 SGDLS, CDR2 YYNGEE. V shed 0 bases and J shed 8 bases, with 3 bases lying between them. The CDR3 DNA reads TGTGCCAGCAGCGTAGTAGATTCACCCCTCCACTTT. Protein sequence: CASSVVDSPLHF.

The chain employs TRBV7-2 and TRBJ2-5; 9 positions agree with TRBD2. This CDR3 contains 18 residues. With 5 bases clipped from V and 3 bases from J, the junction kept 16 bases outside the gene matches. Germline CDR1 reads SGHTA; CDR2 reads FQGNSA. The DNA of the CDR3 is TGTGCCAGCAGCCAGATGAGACTAGCGGTGTGGAGCAAAGAGACCCAGTACTTC. Translation gives CASSQMRLAVWSKETQYF.

J is TRBJ1-2 and V is TRBV20-1, with D perhaps TRBD1 (5 bases). The CDR3 extends over 10 amino acids. The germline V and J ends were trimmed by 6 bases and 4 bases, with 6 bases remaining between them. The V gene's germline CDR1 is DFQATT and CDR2 SNEGSKA (reference sequence). The CDR3 nucleotides are TGCAGTGCCCAGGGCTATGGCTACACCTTC. It specifies CSAQGYGYTF.

The chain couples TRBV12-3 or TRBV12-4 to TRBJ2-1; 7 bases are a match to TRBD2. The junction had 2 bases not matched to a gene; V was cut back by 3 bases and J by 6 bases. This CDR3 has 13 residues. The CDR3 sequence: CASSFGGINEQFF. The DNA for the CDR3 is TGTGCCAGCAGTTTCGGGGGGATCAATGAGCAGTTCTTC.

This clone has only a few counts. The gene calls are TRBV7-3 and TRBJ2-5, with D possibly matching TRBD2 (7 bases). CDR1 SGHTA and CDR2 FQGTGA come from the germline V gene. This CDR3 contains 13 residues. The V gene lost 5 bases and the J gene lost 3 bases, with 10 bases spanning the gap. The CDR3 reads CASSRGAKETQYF. The CDR3 DNA reads TGTGCCAGCAGCCGGGGGGCTAAAGAGACCCAGTACTTC.

CDR3 protein: CATRRDSYEQYF. The CDR3 region has the DNA TGTGCCACTCGACGGGACTCCTACGAGCAGTACTTC. The chain employs TRBV12-3 or TRBV12-4 and TRBJ2-7, with a weak D call TRBD2 (5 bases). This CDR3 is 12 amino acids long. Trimming stripped 10 bases from V and 0 bases from J, with 10 bases between.

The rearrangement joins TRBV7-9 to TRBJ2-3; TRBD2 agrees at 9 bases. The CDR3 is made up of 15 amino acids. Trimming cost V 0 bases and J 5 bases; bases outside gene matches: 3. Germline CDR1 and CDR2: SEHNR and FQNEAQ (reference sequence). This CDR3 reads CASSLAGLARDTQYF. The CDR3 DNA sequence: TGTGCCAGCAGCTTAGCGGGACTAGCAAGAGATACGCAGTATTTT.

This rearrangement joins TRBV4-3 to TRBJ2-3; 13 nucleotides match TRBD2. Germline V gives CDR1 LGHNA, CDR2 YSLEER. This CDR3 comprises 18 residues. With 0 bases clipped from V and 1 base from J, the junction kept 4 bases outside the gene matches. The CDR3 reads CASSQDVGLAGRTDTQYF. Here the CDR3 DNA reads TGCGCCAGCAGCCAAGACGTGGGACTAGCGGGGCGCACAGATACGCAGTATTTT.

This clone was seen once. The V and J genes are TRBV5-1 and TRBJ1-1; no clear D. Trimming took off 7 bases at V and 2 bases at J, with 18 bases between the two ends. Germline V gene lookup returns CDR1 SGHRS and CDR2 YFSETQ. The CDR3 spans 15 residues. The CDR3 coding sequence is TGCGCCAGCGGCCGCGGGCCCCTCGGAAACACTGAAGCTTTCTTT. Protein: CASGRGPLGNTEAFF.

The V call is TRBV15, the J call TRBJ1-4, with TRBD1 identical over 7 bases. The V gene's germline CDR1 is LNHNV and CDR2 YYDKDF (reference sequence). V gave up 0 bases and J gave up 8 bases; unmatched junction bases: 9. The CDR3 contains 16 residues. The CDR3 DNA reads as TGTGCCACCAGCAGAGACTTACAGGGGACGGAGGAAAAACTGTTTTTT. Translation gives CATSRDLQGTEEKLFF.

The chain uses TRBV7-2 and TRBJ2-2, with 7 bases fitting TRBD2. V lost 5 bases and J lost 6; bases outside the gene matches: 3. The CDR3 totals 13 residues. The V gene's germline CDR1 is SGHTA and CDR2 FQGNSA. CDR3 protein: CASSPGGAGELFF. As DNA, the CDR3 is TGTGCCAGCAGCCCTGGGGGGGCCGGGGAGCTGTTTTTT.

The chain couples TRBV19 to TRBJ1-4; D unclear. The germline CDR1 and CDR2 sequences are LNHDA and SQIVND (reference sequence). The CDR3 is 16 amino acids. V lost 4 bases and J 1 base, leaving 13 bases between the germline ends. The DNA for the CDR3 is TGTGCCAGTAGTACGCCCCCGGAGCGAACTAATGAAAAACTGTTTTTT. Translating it yields CASSTPPERTNEKLFF.

The chain has TRBV5-4 and TRBJ2-3; 14 bases map to TRBD2. The CDR3 is 16 amino acids. CDR1 is SGHNT and CDR2 is YYREEE in the germline V gene (reference sequence). The J segment lost 6 bases and the V segment lost 2 bases, leaving 5 bases of the junction unmatched. Here the CDR3 DNA reads TGTGCCAGCAGCTTACGGACTAGCGGGAGGACGGATACGCAGTATTTT. Translated, it gives CASSLRTSGRTDTQYF.

The genes are TRBV12-5 and TRBJ1-5; D gene ambiguous. Trimming cost V 7 bases and J 3 bases, with 13 bases left between them. Germline CDR1 is LGHNT and CDR2 is FRNRAP. CDR3 size: 14 residues. CDR3 amino acids: CASAPGINNQPQHF. The CDR3 nucleotides read TGTGCTAGTGCCCCCGGGATCAACAATCAGCCCCAGCATTTT.

This chain uses TRBV19 with TRBJ1-2; TRBD1 is a possible D gene (6 bases). Looked up from germline, CDR1 is LNHDA and CDR2 is SQIVND (reference sequence). This CDR3 has 15 residues. V lost 2 bases, J lost 4 bases, and 14 bases lay in between. The CDR3 region is CASSITQGGGYGYTF. The CDR3 region has the DNA TGTGCCAGTAGTATAACTCAGGGAGGGGGCTATGGCTACACCTTC.

By sample fraction, this clone is medium-sized (0.01 to 0.1%). CDR3 protein: CSVEERDRGMGGYTF. The CDR3 bases are TGCAGCGTTGAAGAAAGGGACAGGGGAATGGGAGGCTACACCTTC. The V call is TRBV29-1, the J call TRBJ1-2, with 10 bases that match TRBD1. This CDR3 comprises 15 residues. Germline loops: CDR1 SQVTM, CDR2 ANQGSEA. Trimming at V came to 0 bases and at J to 8 bases, leaving 9 bases not matched to a gene.

The chain has TRBV10-3 and TRBJ1-2; D might be TRBD1 (5 bases). The CDR3 consists of 14 residues. Germline loops: CDR1 ENHRY, CDR2 SYGVKD. V lost 0 bases, J lost 4 bases, and 9 bases lay in between. DNA of the CDR3: TGTGCCATCAGTGAGTCCCCGGACACCTATGGCTACACCTTC. As protein: CAISESPDTYGYTF.

J is TRBJ2-7 and V is TRBV7-9; 7 nucleotides align to TRBD2. The CDR3 is made up of 15 amino acids. Germline CDR1 SEHNR, CDR2 FQNEAQ (reference sequence). The trim removed 5 bases at V and 4 bases at J, leaving 11 bases unmatched. CDR3 sequence (DNA): TGTGCCAGCAGCCCCCCGGGCGGGAGAGGGTACGAGCAGTACTTC. This sequence encodes CASSPPGGRGYEQYF.

This sequence joins TRBV7-8 and TRBJ1-5; D possibly corresponds to TRBD1 (6 bases). CDR1 SGHVS and CDR2 FQNEAQ come from the germline V gene. Trimming shortened V by 3 bases and J by 5 bases, and 14 bases separated the two germline ends. The CDR3 runs 15 residues. The CDR3 bases are TGTGCCAGCAGCTTTCCCCAACAGGGACATCAGCCCCAGCATTTT. Its protein product is CASSFPQQGHQPQHF.

This chain connects TRBV21-1 to TRBJ2-5; TRBD1, as called in the table, went unchecked against the DNA. TRBV21-1 is described as a pseudogene. The CDR3 runs 14 residues. The CDR3 nucleotides read TGTGCCAGCAGCAAAGGGACAGGGGGAGAGACCCAGTACTTC. Encoded protein: CASSKGTGGETQYF.

The chain is built from TRBV2 and TRBJ1-1; D not resolved. The ends were cut back, 2 bases at V and 0 bases at J, with 4 bases in the middle. This CDR3 has 13 residues. Per the germline V gene, CDR1 is SNHLY and CDR2 is FYNNEI. The chain's CDR3 is CASSEQLNTEAFF. CDR3 sequence (DNA): TGTGCCAGCAGTGAACAGTTGAACACTGAAGCTTTCTTT.

The CDR3 loop reads CASSRLGGAHGYTF. CDR3 DNA sequence: TGTGCCAGCAGCCGCCTTGGAGGGGCGCATGGCTACACCTTC. J is TRBJ1-2 and V is TRBV3-1 (or the pseudogene TRBV3-2); tentative D call: TRBD1 (5 bases). The length of the CDR3 is 14 residues. V was shortened by 4 bases and J by 6 bases, with 15 bases between the two germline ends. Germline assignment: CDR1 LGHDT and CDR2 YNNKEL (reference sequence).